The clone carrying this T cell receptor beta chain showed up just a few times. The antigen is not known. Clones were sequenced by immunoSEQ multiplex PCR, and TCRdb holds only the in-frame ones, with some missing. Among about 48,000 clones listed, around 83% were seen once. Focal radiation and CTLA-4 blockade (ipilimumab) were tested in chemo-refractory metastatic non-small-cell lung cancer patients. This entry is derived from a study of radiotherapy plus CTLA-4 blockade in lung cancer. Whole-study context: Roughly a sixth of enrolled patients responded objectively, and around 30% had disease control.

Study-wide points: Clones derived from tumor TCRs expanded in blood after radiotherapy plus ipilimumab. The authors reported that early blood T cell clone dynamics, with interferon-beta, best predicted response.

CDR3 length equals 15 residues. After removal of 0 bases from V and 8 bases from J, the junction contained 9 bases not matched to a gene. Germline CDR1 and CDR2: SGHRS and YFSETQ. This TCR was sampled from a human donor with non-small cell lung cancer who had stable disease on radiotherapy plus ipilimumab. V gene TRBV5-1 combines with J gene TRBJ2-3; 7 bases fit TRBD2. The specimen was peripheral blood, collected from a patient treated with radiotherapy plus ipilimumab. The CDR3 region has the DNA TGCGCCAGCAGCTTGGGCGGGGATTTAGCGGGTACGCAGTATTTT. Translating gives CASSLGGDLAGTQYF.